This T cell receptor beta chain was captured in a study of cytomegalovirus exposure and HLA in healthy donors. The PCR ran on 60 Vbeta and 13 Jbeta primers. Generated by immunoSEQ multiplex PCR, the TCRdb table keeps only in-frame clones and is missing some. The sample lists 130,000 or so clones; roughly 78% were seen once. Findings of the study overall: Most TCR sequences showed up rarely, but some public TCRs showed up in many donors. The study recorded 164 TCR beta chains that were cytomegalovirus-associated.

Trimming left V 8 bases short and J 3 bases short, with 10 bases between. The CDR3 is 13 amino acids. CDR1 and CDR2 from the germline V gene are MDHEN and SYDVKM. Worth noting for this clone: The target antigen is unknown.

The V call is TRBV28, the J call TRBJ1-4; D not certain. Sequencing was carried out using PBMCs. This TCR came from a man aged 30-40 years in good health and CMV-seronegative. The CDR3 here is CASRRGANEKLFF. DNA of the CDR3: TGTGCCAGCCGCCGGGGAGCTAATGAAAAACTGTTTTTT.